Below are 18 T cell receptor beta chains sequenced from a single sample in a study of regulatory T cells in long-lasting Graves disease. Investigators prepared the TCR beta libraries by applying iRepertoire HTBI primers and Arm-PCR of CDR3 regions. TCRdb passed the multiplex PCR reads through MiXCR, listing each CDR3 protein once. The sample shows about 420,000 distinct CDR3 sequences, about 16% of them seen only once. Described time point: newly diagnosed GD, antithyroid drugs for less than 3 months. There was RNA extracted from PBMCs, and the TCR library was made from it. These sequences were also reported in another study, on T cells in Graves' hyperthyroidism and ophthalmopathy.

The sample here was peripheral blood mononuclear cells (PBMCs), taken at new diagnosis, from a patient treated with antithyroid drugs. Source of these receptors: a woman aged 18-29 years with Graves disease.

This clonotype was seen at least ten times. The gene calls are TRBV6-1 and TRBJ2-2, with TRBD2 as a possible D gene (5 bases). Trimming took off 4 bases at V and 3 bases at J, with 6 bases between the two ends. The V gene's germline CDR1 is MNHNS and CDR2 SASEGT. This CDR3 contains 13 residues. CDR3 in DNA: TGTGCCAGCAGTGGTAGCGACACCGGGGAGCTGTTTTTT. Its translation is CASSGSDTGELFF.

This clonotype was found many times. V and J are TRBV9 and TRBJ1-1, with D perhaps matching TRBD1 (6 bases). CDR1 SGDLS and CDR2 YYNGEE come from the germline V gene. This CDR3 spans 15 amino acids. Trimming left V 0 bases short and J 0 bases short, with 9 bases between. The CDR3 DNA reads TGTGCCAGCAGCGTAGGTGGGGGCTTGAACACTGAAGCTTTCTTT. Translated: CASSVGGGLNTEAFF.

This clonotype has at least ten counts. The CDR3 loop reads CAISEGTSGRGLDTQYF. The DNA for the CDR3 is TGTGCCATCAGTGAGGGGACTAGCGGGAGGGGCTTGGATACGCAGTATTTT. The V and J genes are TRBV10-3 and TRBJ2-3, with 16 bases lining up with TRBD2. In germline, CDR1 is ENHRY, CDR2 SYGVKD. The CDR3 has 17 residues. The ends lost 2 bases at V and 6 bases at J; junction bases unmatched: 5.

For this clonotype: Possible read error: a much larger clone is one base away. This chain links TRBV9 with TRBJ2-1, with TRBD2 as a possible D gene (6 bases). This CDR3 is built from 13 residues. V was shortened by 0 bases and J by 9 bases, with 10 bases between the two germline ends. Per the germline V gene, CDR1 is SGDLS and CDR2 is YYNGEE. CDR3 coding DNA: TGTGCCAGCAGCGTAGGGGGGACTGGTGAGCAGTTCTTC. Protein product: CASSVGGTGEQFF. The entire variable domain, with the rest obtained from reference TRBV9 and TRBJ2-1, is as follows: DSGVTQTPKHLITATGQRVTLRCSPRSGDLSVYWYQQSLDQGLQFLIQYYNGEERAKGNILERFSAQQFPDLHSELNLSSLELGDSALYFCASSVGGTGEQFFGPGTRLTVL.

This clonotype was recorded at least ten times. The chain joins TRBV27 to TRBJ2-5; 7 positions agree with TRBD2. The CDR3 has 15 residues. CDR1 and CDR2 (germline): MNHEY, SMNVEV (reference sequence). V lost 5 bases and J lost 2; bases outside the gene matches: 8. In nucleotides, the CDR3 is TGTGCCAGCAGTCCATTACTAGCGCCACAAGAGACCCAGTACTTC. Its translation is CASSPLLAPQETQYF.

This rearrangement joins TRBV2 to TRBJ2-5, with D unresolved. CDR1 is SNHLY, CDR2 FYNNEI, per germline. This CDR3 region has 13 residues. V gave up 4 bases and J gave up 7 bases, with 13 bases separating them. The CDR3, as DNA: TGTGCCAGCAGTGTGCCTAATTCTTGGACCCAGTACTTC. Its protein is CASSVPNSWTQYF.

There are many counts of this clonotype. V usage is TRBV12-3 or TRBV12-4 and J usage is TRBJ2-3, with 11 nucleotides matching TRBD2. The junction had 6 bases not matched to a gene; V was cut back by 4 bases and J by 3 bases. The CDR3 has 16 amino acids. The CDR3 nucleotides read TGTGCCAGCAGTTACCTACTAGCGGGAGTAACAGATACGCAGTATTTT. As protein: CASSYLLAGVTDTQYF.

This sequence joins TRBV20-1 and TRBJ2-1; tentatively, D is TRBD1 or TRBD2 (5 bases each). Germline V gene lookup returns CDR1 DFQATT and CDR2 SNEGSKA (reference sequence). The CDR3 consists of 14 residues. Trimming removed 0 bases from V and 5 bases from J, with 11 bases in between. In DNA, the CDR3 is TGCAGTGCTAGAGATGAGGGGCGGAACAATGAGCAGTTCTTC. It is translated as CSARDEGRNNEQFF.

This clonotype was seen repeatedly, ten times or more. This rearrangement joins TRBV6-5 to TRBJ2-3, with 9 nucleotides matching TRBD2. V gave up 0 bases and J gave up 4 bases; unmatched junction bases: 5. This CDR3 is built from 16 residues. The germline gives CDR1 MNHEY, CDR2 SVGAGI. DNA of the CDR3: TGTGCCAGCAGTTACTCGATCGGCGGGGGGGCAGATACGCAGTATTTT. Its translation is CASSYSIGGGADTQYF.

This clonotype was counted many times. CDR3 protein: CASSLYFPQPQHF. Here the CDR3 DNA reads TGTGCCAGCAGCTTATACTTTCCTCAGCCCCAGCATTTT. This chain joins TRBV11-3 and TRBJ1-5; no clear D. CDR1 and CDR2 from the germline V gene are SGHNT and YENEEA. The CDR3 is made up of 13 amino acids. Trimming shortened V by 2 bases and J by 6 bases, and 8 bases separated the two germline ends.

The CDR3 sequence: CASSGWAGRNTIYF. The CDR3 DNA is TGTGCCAGCAGTGGCTGGGCCGGTAGAAACACCATATATTTT. The rearrangement uses TRBV12-3 or TRBV12-4 and TRBJ1-3; D is uncertain. CDR3 length equals 14 residues. Trimming took 5 bases from V and 5 from J, leaving 13 bases between them.

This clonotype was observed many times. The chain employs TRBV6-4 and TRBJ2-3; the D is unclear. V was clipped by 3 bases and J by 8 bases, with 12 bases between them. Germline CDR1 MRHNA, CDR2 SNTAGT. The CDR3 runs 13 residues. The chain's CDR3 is CASSDVESSTQYF. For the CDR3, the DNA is TGTGCCAGCAGTGATGTTGAGAGCAGTACGCAGTATTTT.

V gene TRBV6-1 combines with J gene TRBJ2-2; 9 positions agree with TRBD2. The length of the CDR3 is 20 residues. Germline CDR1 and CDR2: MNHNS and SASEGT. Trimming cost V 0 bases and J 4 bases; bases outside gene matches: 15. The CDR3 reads CASSEAQGWGGRAITGELFF. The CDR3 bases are TGTGCCAGCAGTGAAGCGCAAGGCTGGGGCGGGAGGGCGATCACCGGGGAGCTGTTTTTT.

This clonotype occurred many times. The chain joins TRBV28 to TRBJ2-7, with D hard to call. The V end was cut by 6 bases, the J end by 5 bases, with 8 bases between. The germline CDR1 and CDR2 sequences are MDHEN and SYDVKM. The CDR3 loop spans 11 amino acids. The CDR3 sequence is CASRILNEQYF. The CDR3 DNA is TGTGCCAGCAGGATTTTGAACGAGCAGTACTTC.

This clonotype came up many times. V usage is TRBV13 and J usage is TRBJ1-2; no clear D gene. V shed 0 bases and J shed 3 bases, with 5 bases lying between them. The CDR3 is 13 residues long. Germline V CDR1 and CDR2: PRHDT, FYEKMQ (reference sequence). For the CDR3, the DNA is TGTGCCAGCAGCTTAGGTACGGACTATGGCTACACCTTC. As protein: CASSLGTDYGYTF.

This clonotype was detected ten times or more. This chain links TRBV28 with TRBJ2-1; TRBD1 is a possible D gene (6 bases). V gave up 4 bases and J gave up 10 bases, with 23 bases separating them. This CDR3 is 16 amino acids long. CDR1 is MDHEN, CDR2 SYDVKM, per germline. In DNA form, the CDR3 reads TGTGCCAGCAGTTCCATCGGGGACCCAGCAGGGGTGGAGCAGTTCTTC. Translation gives CASSSIGDPAGVEQFF.

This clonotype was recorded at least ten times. The CDR3 DNA sequence: TGTGCCAGCATGGCGGGAGGAACAGATACGCAGTATTTT. The encoded protein is CASMAGGTDTQYF. The gene calls are TRBV9 and TRBJ2-3, with 8 nucleotides matching TRBD2. V dropped 6 bases and J dropped 3; count of bases not matched to a gene: 3. Looked up from germline, CDR1 is SGDLS and CDR2 is YYNGEE. This CDR3 is 13 amino acids long. Filled out from reference TRBV9 and TRBJ2-3, the complete variable domain reads DSGVTQTPKHLITATGQRVTLRCSPRSGDLSVYWYQQSLDQGLQFLIQYYNGEERAKGNILERFSAQQFPDLHSELNLSSLELGDSALYFCASMAGGTDTQYFGPGTRLTVL.

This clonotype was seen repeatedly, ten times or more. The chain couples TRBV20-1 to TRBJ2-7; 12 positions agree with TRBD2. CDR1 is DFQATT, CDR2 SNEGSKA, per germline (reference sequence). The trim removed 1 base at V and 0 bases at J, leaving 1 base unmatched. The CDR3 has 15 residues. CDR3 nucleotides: TGCAGTGCTAGAGTGACTAGCGGGAGCTCCTACGAGCAGTACTTC. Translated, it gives CSARVTSGSSYEQYF.